This T cell receptor (beta chain) was identified in a study of blood T cells in healthy people across ages. Trimming removed 6 bases from V and 7 bases from J; junction bases left unmatched: 9. Germline V gene sequence: CDR1 DFQATT, CDR2 SNEGSKA (reference sequence). This CDR3 region has 13 residues. A sample-barcoded 5' primer and a J-beta primer mix were used in a second PCR of roughly 7 to 12 cycles. TCRdb redid the calling of the 5' RACE reads with MiXCR, one entry per CDR3 protein. The sample has 1.5 million to 2 million distinct CDR3 sequences; 39% are singletons. The chain is built from TRBV20-1 and TRBJ2-1; 7 positions agree with TRBD2. The clonotype comes from a human donor in good health. Source material: blood. CDR3 bases: TGCAGTGCCGGGCTAGCGGCCTCTAATGAGCAGTTCTTC. Residues: CSAGLAASNEQFF.